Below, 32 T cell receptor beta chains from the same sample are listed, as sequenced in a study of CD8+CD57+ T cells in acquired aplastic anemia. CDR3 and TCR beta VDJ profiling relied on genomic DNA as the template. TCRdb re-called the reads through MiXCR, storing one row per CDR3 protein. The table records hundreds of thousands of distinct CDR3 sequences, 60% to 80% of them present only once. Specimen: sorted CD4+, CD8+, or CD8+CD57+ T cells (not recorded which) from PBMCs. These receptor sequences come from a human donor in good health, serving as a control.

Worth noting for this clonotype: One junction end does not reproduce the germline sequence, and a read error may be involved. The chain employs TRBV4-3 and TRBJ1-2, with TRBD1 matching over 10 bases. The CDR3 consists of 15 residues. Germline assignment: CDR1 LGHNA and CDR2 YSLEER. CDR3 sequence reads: CASSPGQGINCGYTF. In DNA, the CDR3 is TGCGCCAGCAGTCCGGGACAGGGGATTAACTGTGGCTACACCTTC.

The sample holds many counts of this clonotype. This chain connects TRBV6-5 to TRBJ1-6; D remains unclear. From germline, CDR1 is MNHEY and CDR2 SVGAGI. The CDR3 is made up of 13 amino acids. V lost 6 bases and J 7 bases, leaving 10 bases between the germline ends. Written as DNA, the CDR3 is TGTGCCAGCAGCCCGATTGGGAATTCACCCCTCCACTTT. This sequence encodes CASSPIGNSPLHF.

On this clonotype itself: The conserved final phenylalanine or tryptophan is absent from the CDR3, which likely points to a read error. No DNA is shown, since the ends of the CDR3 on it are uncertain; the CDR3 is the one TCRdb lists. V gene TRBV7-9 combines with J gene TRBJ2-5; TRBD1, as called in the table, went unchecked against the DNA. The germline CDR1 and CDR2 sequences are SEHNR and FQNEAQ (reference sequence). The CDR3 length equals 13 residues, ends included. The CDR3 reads CASSLGDRGRSPL.

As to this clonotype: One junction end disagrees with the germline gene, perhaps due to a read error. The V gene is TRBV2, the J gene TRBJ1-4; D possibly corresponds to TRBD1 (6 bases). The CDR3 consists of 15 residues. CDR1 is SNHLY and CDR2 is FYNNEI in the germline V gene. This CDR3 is CASTVSRQGNEKLSF. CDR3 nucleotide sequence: TGTGCCAGCACGGTTTCGCGGCAGGGGAATGAAAAACTGTCTTTT.

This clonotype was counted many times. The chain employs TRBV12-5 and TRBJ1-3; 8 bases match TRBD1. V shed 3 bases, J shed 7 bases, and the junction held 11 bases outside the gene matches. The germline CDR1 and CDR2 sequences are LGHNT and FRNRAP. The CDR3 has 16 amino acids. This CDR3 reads CASGLRFGQGGNTIYF. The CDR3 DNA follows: TGTGCTAGTGGTTTACGTTTCGGACAGGGAGGGAACACCATATATTTT.

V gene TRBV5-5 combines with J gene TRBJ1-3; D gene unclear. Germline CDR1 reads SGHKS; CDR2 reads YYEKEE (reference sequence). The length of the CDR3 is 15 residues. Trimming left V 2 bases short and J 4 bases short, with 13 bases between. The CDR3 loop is CASSLTSGPGNTIYF. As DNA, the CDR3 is TGTGCCAGCAGCTTAACTAGCGGGCCAGGAAACACCATATATTTT.

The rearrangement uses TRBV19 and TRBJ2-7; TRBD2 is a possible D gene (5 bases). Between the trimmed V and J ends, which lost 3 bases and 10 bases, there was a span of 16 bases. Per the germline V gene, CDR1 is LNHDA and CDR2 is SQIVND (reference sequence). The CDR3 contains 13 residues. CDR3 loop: CASSIGEGCTQYF. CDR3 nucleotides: TGTGCCAGTAGTATCGGAGAGGGTTGCACCCAGTACTTC.

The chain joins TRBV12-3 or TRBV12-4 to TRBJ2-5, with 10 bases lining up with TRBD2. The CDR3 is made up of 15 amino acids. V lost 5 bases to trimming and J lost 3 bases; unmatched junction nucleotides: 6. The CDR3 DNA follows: TGTGCCAGCAGTAATTCCCTAGCGGGGGAAGAGACCCAGTACTTC. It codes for CASSNSLAGEETQYF.

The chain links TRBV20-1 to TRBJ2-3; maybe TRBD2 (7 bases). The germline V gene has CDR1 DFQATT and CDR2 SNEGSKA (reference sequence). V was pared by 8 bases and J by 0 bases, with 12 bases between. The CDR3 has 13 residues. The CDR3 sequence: CSCRGASTDTQYF. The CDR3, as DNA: TGCAGTTGCCGGGGGGCGAGCACAGATACGCAGTATTTT.

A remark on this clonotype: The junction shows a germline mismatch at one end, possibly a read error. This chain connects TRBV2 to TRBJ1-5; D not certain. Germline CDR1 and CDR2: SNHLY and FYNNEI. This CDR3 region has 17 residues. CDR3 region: CATSDRPGGKSNQPQHF. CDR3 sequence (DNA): TGTGCCACCAGTGACCGACCAGGAGGGAAAAGCAATCAGCCCCAGCATTTT.

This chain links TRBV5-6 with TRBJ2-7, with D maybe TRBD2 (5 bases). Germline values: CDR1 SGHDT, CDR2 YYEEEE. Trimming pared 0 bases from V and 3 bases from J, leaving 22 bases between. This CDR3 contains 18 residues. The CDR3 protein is CASSLGSVAGLRNYEQYF. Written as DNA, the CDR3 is TGTGCCAGCAGCTTGGGGTCAGTTGCGGGCCTCAGAAACTACGAGCAGTACTTC.

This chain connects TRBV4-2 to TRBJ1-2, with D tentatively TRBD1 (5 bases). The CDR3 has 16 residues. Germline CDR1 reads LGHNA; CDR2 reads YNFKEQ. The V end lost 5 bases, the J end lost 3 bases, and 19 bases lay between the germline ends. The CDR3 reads CASSIESPVGHYGYTF. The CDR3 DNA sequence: TGTGCCAGCAGCATAGAATCACCGGTGGGGCACTATGGCTACACCTTC.

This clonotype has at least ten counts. CDR3 coding DNA: TGCGCCAGCAGCCAAGAGGGGAGGGCCTGGGACGAGCAGTACTTC. The encoded protein is CASSQEGRAWDEQYF. This chain connects TRBV4-3 to TRBJ2-7, with TRBD2 matching over 7 bases. Germline CDR1 LGHNA, CDR2 YSLEER. CDR3 length: 15 residues. The ends lost 0 bases at V and 5 bases at J; junction bases unmatched: 7.

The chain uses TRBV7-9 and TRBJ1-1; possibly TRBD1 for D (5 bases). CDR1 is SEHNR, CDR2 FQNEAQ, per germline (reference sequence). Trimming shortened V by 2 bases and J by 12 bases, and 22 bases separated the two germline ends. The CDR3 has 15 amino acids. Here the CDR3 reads CASSLKPARGTYTFF. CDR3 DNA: TGTGCCAGCAGCTTAAAGCCCGCGAGGGGCACTTACACTTTCTTT.

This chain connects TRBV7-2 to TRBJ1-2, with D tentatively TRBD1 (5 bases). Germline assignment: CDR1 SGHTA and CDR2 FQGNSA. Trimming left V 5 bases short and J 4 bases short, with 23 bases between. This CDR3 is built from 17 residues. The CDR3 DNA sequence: TGTGCCAGCAGCCTACTGGACGGGCGGGGCTGGGGCTATGGCTACACCTTC. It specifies CASSLLDGRGWGYGYTF.

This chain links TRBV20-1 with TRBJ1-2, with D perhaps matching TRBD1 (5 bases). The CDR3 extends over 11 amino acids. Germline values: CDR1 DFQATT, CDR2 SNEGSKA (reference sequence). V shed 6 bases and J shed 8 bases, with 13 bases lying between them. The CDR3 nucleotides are TGCAGTGCGAGGGACGAAGGGGGCTACACCTTC. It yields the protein CSARDEGGYTF.

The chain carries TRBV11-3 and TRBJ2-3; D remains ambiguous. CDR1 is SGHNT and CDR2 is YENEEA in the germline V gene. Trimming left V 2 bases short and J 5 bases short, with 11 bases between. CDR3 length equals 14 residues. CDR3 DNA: TGTGCCAGCAGCTTAACCGCTAGGAGAGATACGCAGTATTTT. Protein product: CASSLTARRDTQYF.

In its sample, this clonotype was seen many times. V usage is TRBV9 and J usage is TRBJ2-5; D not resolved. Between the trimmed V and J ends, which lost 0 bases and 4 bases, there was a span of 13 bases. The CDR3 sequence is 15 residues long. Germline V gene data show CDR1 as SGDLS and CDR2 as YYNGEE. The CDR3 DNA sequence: TGTGCCAGCAGCGTAGCTTCCGGCAGCGTAGAGACCCAGTACTTC. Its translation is CASSVASGSVETQYF.

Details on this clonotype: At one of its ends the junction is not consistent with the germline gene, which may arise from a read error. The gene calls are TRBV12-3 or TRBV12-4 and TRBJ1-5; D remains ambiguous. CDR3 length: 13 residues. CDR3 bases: TGTGCCAGGAGTTTGGACCCCTATCAGCCCCAGCATTTT. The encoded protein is CARSLDPYQPQHF.

The CDR3 protein is CASSESRDTGQHF. CDR3 coding DNA: TGCGCCAGCAGTGAATCGCGCGACACCGGGCAGCATTTT. The chain uses TRBV10-2 and TRBJ1-5; D remains ambiguous. Trimming removed 3 bases at V and 13 bases at J, with 16 bases between. CDR1 is WSHSY and CDR2 is SAAADI in the germline V gene. The CDR3 extends over 13 amino acids.

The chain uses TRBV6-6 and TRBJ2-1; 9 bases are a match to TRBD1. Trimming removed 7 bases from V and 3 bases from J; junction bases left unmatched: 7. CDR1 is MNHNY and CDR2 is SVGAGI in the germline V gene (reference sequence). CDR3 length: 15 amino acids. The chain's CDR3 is CASTQTGGGYNEQFF. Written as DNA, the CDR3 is TGTGCCAGCACCCAAACAGGGGGCGGCTACAATGAGCAGTTCTTC.

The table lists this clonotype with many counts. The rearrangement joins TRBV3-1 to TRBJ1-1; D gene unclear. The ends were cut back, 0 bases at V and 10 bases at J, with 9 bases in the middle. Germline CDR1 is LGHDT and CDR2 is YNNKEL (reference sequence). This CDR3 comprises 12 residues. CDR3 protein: CASSQESAGAFF. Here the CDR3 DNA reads TGTGCCAGCAGCCAAGAATCGGCGGGAGCTTTCTTT.

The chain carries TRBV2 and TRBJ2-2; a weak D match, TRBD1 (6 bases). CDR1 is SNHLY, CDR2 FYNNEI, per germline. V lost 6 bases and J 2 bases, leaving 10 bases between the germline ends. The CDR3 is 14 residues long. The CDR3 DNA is TGTGCCAGCAGCCGGGACACTAACACCGGGGAGCTGTTTTTT. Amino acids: CASSRDTNTGELFF.

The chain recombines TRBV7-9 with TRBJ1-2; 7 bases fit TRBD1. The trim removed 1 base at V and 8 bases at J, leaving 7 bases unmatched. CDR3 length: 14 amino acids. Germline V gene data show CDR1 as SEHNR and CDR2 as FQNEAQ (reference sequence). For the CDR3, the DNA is TGTGCCAGCAGCTTAGTGACAGGGTTCGAGGGCTACACCTTC. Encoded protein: CASSLVTGFEGYTF.

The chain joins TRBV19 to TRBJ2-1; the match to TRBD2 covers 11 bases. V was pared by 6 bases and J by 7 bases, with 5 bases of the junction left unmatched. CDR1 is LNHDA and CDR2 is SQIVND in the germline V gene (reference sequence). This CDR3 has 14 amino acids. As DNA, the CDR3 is TGTGCCAGTAGCACTAGCGGGAGTGCTAATGAGCAGTTCTTC. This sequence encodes CASSTSGSANEQFF.

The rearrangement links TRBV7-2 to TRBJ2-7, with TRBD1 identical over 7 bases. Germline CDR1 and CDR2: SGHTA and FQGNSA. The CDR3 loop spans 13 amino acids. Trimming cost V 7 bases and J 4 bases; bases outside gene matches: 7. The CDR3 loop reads CASTRGQNYEQYF. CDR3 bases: TGTGCCAGCACCCGGGGACAGAATTACGAGCAGTACTTC. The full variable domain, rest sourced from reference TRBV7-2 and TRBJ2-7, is GAGVSQSPSNKVTEKGKDVELRCDPISGHTALYWYRQSLGQGLEFLIYFQGNSAPDKSGLPSDRFSAERTGGSVSTLTIQRTQQEDSAVYLCASTRGQNYEQYFGPGTRLTVT.

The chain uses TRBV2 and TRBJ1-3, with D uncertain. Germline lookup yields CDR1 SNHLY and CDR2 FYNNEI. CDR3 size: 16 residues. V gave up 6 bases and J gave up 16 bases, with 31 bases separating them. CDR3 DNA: TGTGCCAGCAGCACACAGTGGGGTGGCTATGAAAACATCTTTTATTTT. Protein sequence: CASSTQWGGYENIFYF.

CDR3 bases: TGTGCCAGCACCCTTGGGACTGCTGGGGCCAACGTCCTGTACTTC. As protein: CASTLGTAGANVLYF. The chain combines TRBV7-9 with TRBJ2-7, with D perhaps matching TRBD2 (6 bases). Germline V gene data show CDR1 as SEHNR and CDR2 as FQNEAQ (reference sequence). V was shortened by 7 bases and J by 12 bases, with 28 bases between the two germline ends. This CDR3 region has 15 residues.

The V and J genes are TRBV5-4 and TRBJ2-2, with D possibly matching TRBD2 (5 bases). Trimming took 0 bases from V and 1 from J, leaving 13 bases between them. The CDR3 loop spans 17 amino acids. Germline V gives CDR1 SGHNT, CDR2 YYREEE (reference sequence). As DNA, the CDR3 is TGTGCCAGCAGCTTGGGCGTATTCGGGAAGAACACCGGGGAGCTGTTTTTT. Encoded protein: CASSLGVFGKNTGELFF.

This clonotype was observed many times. The CDR3 reads CASSLGVVQAQAFF. CDR3 nucleotide sequence: TGCGCCAGCAGCTTGGGAGTGGTACAGGCTCAAGCTTTCTTT. The rearrangement links TRBV5-1 to TRBJ1-1; D is perhaps TRBD1 (5 bases). CDR3 length: 14 residues. Trimming took off 0 bases at V and 9 bases at J, with 15 bases between the two ends. CDR1 is SGHRS, CDR2 YFSETQ, per germline.

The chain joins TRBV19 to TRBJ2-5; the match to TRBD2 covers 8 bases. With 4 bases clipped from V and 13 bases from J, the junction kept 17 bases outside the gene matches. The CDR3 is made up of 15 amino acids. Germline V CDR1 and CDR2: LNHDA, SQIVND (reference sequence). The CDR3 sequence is CASSTLSGTVEILYF. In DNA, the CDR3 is TGTGCCAGTAGTACGCTTAGCGGGACGGTAGAGATCCTGTACTTC.

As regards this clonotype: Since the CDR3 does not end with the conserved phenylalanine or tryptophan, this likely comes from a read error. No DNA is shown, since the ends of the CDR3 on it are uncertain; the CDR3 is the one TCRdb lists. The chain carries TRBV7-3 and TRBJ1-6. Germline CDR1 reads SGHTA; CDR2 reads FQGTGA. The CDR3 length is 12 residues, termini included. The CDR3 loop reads CASSQRVRTLRS.